The 24 T cell receptor beta chains reported below all come from one sample, sequenced in a study of blood T cells in healthy people across ages (dated by TCRdb to between 2014 and 2017). Receptor amplification or capture employed 5' RACE. The sequencing machine was an Illumina HiSeq 2500. A second PCR of about 7 to 12 cycles was run with a J-beta primer mix and a sample-barcoded 5' primer. TCRdb cleaned the public reads at Q25 with fastp, built clones with MiXCR and kept in-frame beta chains. Rows with one shared CDR3 protein collapse into an entry with the most common genes and DNA. Recorded for this sample are about 1.6 million distinct CDR3 sequences; roughly 32% of them occurred a single time. The ten top clones hold approximately 10% of the sample. Input material: blood. These receptors all come from a woman aged 25 to 39 in good health.

This clonotype was seen a handful of times. The V call is TRBV28, the J call TRBJ1-5; TRBD1 matches at 9 bases. Germline V gives CDR1 MDHEN, CDR2 SYDVKM. The CDR3 spans 15 residues. With 2 bases clipped from V and 6 bases from J, the junction kept 5 bases outside the gene matches. Here the CDR3 DNA reads TGTGCCAGCAGTTTAGGACAGGGGCTAGGTCAGCCCCAGCATTTT. The encoded protein is CASSLGQGLGQPQHF.

The chain carries TRBV6-5 and TRBJ2-1; 13 bases line up with TRBD2. The length of the CDR3 is 18 residues. Germline assignment: CDR1 MNHEY and CDR2 SVGAGI. V lost 2 bases, J lost 1 base, and 5 bases stayed unmatched. The CDR3 DNA sequence: TGTGCCAGCAGTTACAAGACTAGCGGGGGGTGGTCCTACAATGAGCAGTTCTTC. It encodes CASSYKTSGGWSYNEQFF.

Concerning this clonotype: One junction end does not reproduce the germline sequence, and a read error may be involved. For the CDR3, the DNA is TGTGCCAGCAATTACGGGCAAGCGGGGGGCTTAGAGCAGTTCTTC. Amino acids: CASNYGQAGGLEQFF. J is TRBJ2-1 and V is TRBV6-5, with 9 bases matching TRBD2. Germline V gives CDR1 MNHEY, CDR2 SVGAGI. This CDR3 spans 15 amino acids.

The chain has TRBV3-1 and TRBJ2-5; D is tentatively TRBD1 or TRBD2 (5 bases each). The J call may not be correct, given that the DNA end is closer to TRBJ2-7. The CDR3 loop spans 14 amino acids. CDR1 is LGHDT, CDR2 YNNKEL, per germline (reference sequence). For the CDR3, the DNA is TGTGCCAGCAGCCATGGGGACGGACGCTACGAGCAGTACTTC. It is translated as CASSHGDGRYEQYF.

The sample holds many counts of this clonotype. The V gene is TRBV7-3, the J gene TRBJ2-3; 8 positions agree with TRBD2. The CDR3 covers 14 residues. Trimming at V came to 5 bases and at J to 1 base, leaving 2 bases not matched to a gene. Germline V CDR1 and CDR2: SGHTA, FQGTGA. CDR3 sequence reads: CASSRSGGTDTQYF. CDR3 in DNA: TGTGCCAGCAGCCGTAGCGGGGGCACAGATACGCAGTATTTT.

This clonotype was detected once. The chain joins TRBV12-3 or TRBV12-4 to TRBJ2-1, with 12 bases fitting TRBD1. The V gene end was trimmed by 6 bases and the J gene end by 8 bases; junction bases not matched to a gene: 8. The CDR3 is 15 amino acids. CDR3 in DNA: TGTGCCAGCAGCCATCCGGGACAGGGGGCATATGAGCAGTTCTTC. It encodes CASSHPGQGAYEQFF.

V is TRBV11-2 and J is TRBJ1-6; tentatively, D is TRBD1 (5 bases). The CDR3 is made up of 15 amino acids. Germline V gene data show CDR1 as SGHAT and CDR2 as FQNNGV. V lost 1 base, J lost 10 bases, and 14 bases lay in between. The CDR3 protein is CASSLGQSTWSPLHF. CDR3 sequence (DNA): TGTGCCAGCAGCTTAGGACAGTCAACATGGTCACCCCTCCACTTT. Together with reference TRBV11-2 and TRBJ1-6, the CDR3 gives the full variable domain: EAGVAQSPRYKIIEKRQSVAFWCNPISGHATLYWYQQILGQGPKLLIQFQNNGVVDDSQLPKDRFSAERLKGVDSTLKIQPAKLEDSAVYLCASSLGQSTWSPLHFGNGTRLTVT.

This clonotype was detected once. This chain joins TRBV7-2 and TRBJ2-7, with TRBD1 as a possible D gene (6 bases). The DNA matches TRBJ2-5 better at its end, which makes the J call doubtful. CDR1 and CDR2 from the germline V gene are SGHTA and FQGNSA. The CDR3 loop spans 13 amino acids. CDR3 region: CASSWGHSETQYF. The CDR3 DNA follows: TGTGCCAGCAGCTGGGGACATTCAGAGACCCAGTACTTC.

J is TRBJ2-5 and V is TRBV12-3 or TRBV12-4; the match to TRBD2 covers 8 bases. The last part of the DNA fits TRBJ2-7 better; the J call may be wrong. The CDR3 loop spans 16 amino acids. In nucleotides, the CDR3 is TGTGCCAGCAGTCCCGGAGGGCTAGCGGGCAAGTACGAGCAGTACTTC. Protein sequence: CASSPGGLAGKYEQYF.

CDR3 DNA: TGTGCCAGCAGGACTGGCGGGAGTTTAAGGCCAGATACGCAGTATTTT. Protein sequence: CASRTGGSLRPDTQYF. The gene calls are TRBV6-6 and TRBJ2-3; 7 bases are shared with TRBD2. This CDR3 has 16 residues. Germline CDR1 reads MNHNY; CDR2 reads SVGAGI (reference sequence). With 6 bases clipped from V and 4 bases from J, the junction kept 13 bases outside the gene matches.

This rearrangement joins TRBV7-3 to TRBJ1-1; a possible D gene is TRBD1 (6 bases). CDR3 length equals 16 residues. Germline V gives CDR1 SGHTA, CDR2 FQGTGA. The V end lost 2 bases, the J end lost 4 bases, and 17 bases lay between the germline ends. CDR3 amino acids: CASSLGTGLGSTEAFF. The CDR3 nucleotides read TGTGCCAGCAGCTTAGGAACAGGGCTGGGTAGCACTGAAGCTTTCTTT.

The chain couples TRBV7-9 to TRBJ2-1; TRBD2 aligns across 7 bases. The CDR3 covers 14 residues. CDR1 and CDR2 from the germline V gene are SEHNR and FQNEAQ (reference sequence). Trimming at V came to 5 bases and at J to 10 bases, leaving 11 bases not matched to a gene. The CDR3 loop is CASSPASGKLEQFF. In DNA form, the CDR3 reads TGTGCCAGCAGCCCTGCTAGCGGCAAGTTGGAGCAGTTCTTC.

This clonotype was found a few times. The rearrangement links TRBV7-7 to TRBJ2-1; 7 bases line up with TRBD1. Germline trimming cut 1 base from V and 10 bases from J; bases unmatched to any gene: 10. Per the germline V gene, CDR1 is SSHAT and CDR2 is FNYEAQ (reference sequence). The CDR3 extends over 15 amino acids. This chain's CDR3 is CASSLDSTGIGEQFF. The CDR3 DNA sequence: TGTGCCAGCAGCTTAGATTCGACAGGGATTGGGGAGCAGTTCTTC.

This clonotype appeared a few times. The V call is TRBV11-2, the J call TRBJ2-1; 10 positions match TRBD2. From germline, CDR1 is SGHAT and CDR2 FQNNGV. Losses at the gene ends were 4 bases for V and 6 bases for J; bases not matched to a gene: 24. The CDR3 extends over 21 amino acids. The CDR3 DNA is TGTGCCAGCAGCTCCCCGCCCCTAGGACTAGCGGTCATGGGGGCACCCAATGAGCAGTTCTTC. This codes for CASSSPPLGLAVMGAPNEQFF.

This clonotype has just a few counts. The gene calls are TRBV5-6 and TRBJ2-1, with D uncertain. The CDR3 spans 12 residues. Germline V gene data show CDR1 as SGHDT and CDR2 as YYEEEE. V lost 0 bases and J 15 bases, leaving 13 bases between the germline ends. For the CDR3, the DNA is TGTGCCAGCAGCTTGGCCATCGGCCCAAGGTTCTTC. Its protein product is CASSLAIGPRFF.

There are a few counts of this clonotype. The chain carries TRBV6-5 and TRBJ2-1; 7 bases map to TRBD2. J gave up 7 bases and V 6 bases, and 12 bases lay outside the gene matches. The length of the CDR3 is 15 residues. CDR1 MNHEY and CDR2 SVGAGI come from the germline V gene. The CDR3 DNA reads as TGTGCCAGCAGCCGGGACTACGGCGACGGGAATGAGCAGTTCTTC. It translates to CASSRDYGDGNEQFF.

This clonotype was observed a handful of times. This chain links TRBV20-1 with TRBJ2-3, with 15 positions matching TRBD2. Per the germline V gene, CDR1 is DFQATT and CDR2 is SNEGSKA (reference sequence). The trim removed 5 bases at V and 6 bases at J, leaving 12 bases unmatched. The CDR3 has 17 amino acids. The DNA of the CDR3 is TGCAGTGCTCACGGGACTAGCGGGAGGATCGGGCGGGATACGCAGTATTTT. It codes for CSAHGTSGRIGRDTQYF.

The chain links TRBV15 to TRBJ1-5; TRBD1 might be the D (5 bases). The CDR3 loop spans 16 amino acids. From germline, CDR1 is LNHNV and CDR2 YYDKDF (reference sequence). V gave up 1 base and J gave up 7 bases, with 17 bases separating them. The CDR3, as DNA: TGTGCCACCAGCAGAGGGATCAGGGCATACGGGCAGCCCCAGCATTTT. Its translation: CATSRGIRAYGQPQHF.

The chain uses TRBV9 and TRBJ1-1; unclear D gene. Germline CDR1 SGDLS, CDR2 YYNGEE. The CDR3 runs 13 residues. The V end was cut by 2 bases, the J end by 3 bases, with 8 bases between. The CDR3 DNA reads TGTGCCAGCAGCGTGGGTATGGACACTGAAGCTTTCTTT. This gives the protein CASSVGMDTEAFF.

This rearrangement joins TRBV19 to TRBJ2-2; D unresolved. Germline V gene lookup returns CDR1 LNHDA and CDR2 SQIVND (reference sequence). Trimming took off 3 bases at V and 7 bases at J, with 9 bases between the two ends. This CDR3 region has 13 residues. CDR3 region: CASSMFDVGELFF. CDR3 in DNA: TGTGCCAGTAGTATGTTTGATGTCGGGGAGCTGTTTTTT.

The chain is built from TRBV7-9 and TRBJ2-5; 13 bases line up with TRBD2. Unmatched junction bases numbered 10, after V lost 4 bases and J lost 2 bases. Germline assignment: CDR1 SEHNR and CDR2 FQNEAQ (reference sequence). This CDR3 has 18 amino acids. The CDR3 protein is CASSSGTSGTPGQETQYF. CDR3 DNA sequence: TGTGCCAGCAGCTCCGGGACTAGCGGGACCCCCGGTCAAGAGACCCAGTACTTC.

The chain combines TRBV11-2 with TRBJ1-2, with TRBD1 identical over 7 bases. The V gene's germline CDR1 is SGHAT and CDR2 FQNNGV. J lost 2 bases, V lost 2 bases, and 5 bases had no gene match. This CDR3 is built from 15 residues. The CDR3 loop is CASSLQTGENYGYTF. The CDR3 coding sequence is TGTGCCAGCAGCTTACAAACAGGGGAGAACTATGGCTACACCTTC.

This chain connects TRBV7-9 to TRBJ2-2; 7 nucleotides agree with TRBD2. CDR1 SEHNR and CDR2 FQNEAQ come from the germline V gene (reference sequence). The length of the CDR3 is 15 residues. V trimming: 6 bases; J trimming: 0 bases; junction bases outside the gene matches: 4. For the CDR3, the DNA is TGTGCCAGCAGTTGGGAGGGACCGAACACCGGGGAGCTGTTTTTT. Translated: CASSWEGPNTGELFF.

This clonotype showed up just a few times. This chain links TRBV5-4 with TRBJ1-2; unclear D gene. This CDR3 comprises 12 residues. In germline, CDR1 is SGHNT, CDR2 YYREEE (reference sequence). Trimming shortened V by 7 bases and J by 0 bases, and 7 bases separated the two germline ends. This CDR3 reads CASRTPNYGYTF. The CDR3 bases are TGTGCCAGCCGCACACCTAACTATGGCTACACCTTC.